These T cell receptor beta chains were read from a single sample in a study of blood T cells in healthy people across ages. TCRdb reprocessed the 5' RACE reads via MiXCR and lists one record per CDR3 protein. Among about 1 million distinct CDR3 sequences listed, around 43% were seen once. The specimen was blood. The receptors were gathered from a woman between 55 and 75 years old in good health. Both conserved end residues are part of each CDR3. A D gene is named only where the DNA matches it firmly. Size values are once, few and many counts, or a class for expanded clones, and some rows have none.

D	J	V	length	size	CDR3	DNA
TRBD2	TRBJ2-4	TRBV2	15	-	CASGTSGKNKNIQYF	TGTGCCAGCGGGACTAGCGGGAAAAACAAAAACATTCAGTACTTC
TRBD2	TRBJ2-2	TRBV20-1	17	once	CSATDSGTSGRVGELFF	TGCAGTGCTACTGACTCCGGGACTAGCGGGAGGGTCGGGGAGCTGTTTTTT
-	TRBJ2-1	TRBV7-2	13	-	CASRRAAYNEQFF	TGTGCCAGCAGGCGAGCGGCTTACAATGAGCAGTTCTTC
-	TRBJ1-1	TRBV4-2	13	-	CASSRTGSTEAFF	TGTGCCAGCAGCCGAACGGGGTCCACTGAAGCTTTCTTT
TRBD1	TRBJ2-7	TRBV5-1	16	-	CASSLTKGQGSYEQYF	TGCGCCAGCAGCTTGACCAAAGGACAGGGCTCCTACGAGCAGTACTTC
TRBD2	TRBJ2-1	TRBV3-1	16	few	CASSHNSGRIYNEQFF	TGTGCCAGCAGCCACAACAGCGGGAGGATCTACAATGAGCAGTTCTTC
-	TRBJ2-7	TRBV10-2	14	many	CASSEENFAREQYF	TGCGCCAGCAGTGAGGAAAATTTTGCACGGGAGCAGTACTTC
-	TRBJ1-2	TRBV10-3	14	-	CAVLRQGTLSGYTF	TGTGCCGTCCTTCGGCAGGGAACTTTGAGTGGCTACACCTTC
-	TRBJ2-1	TRBV4-1	11	-	CASRDANEQFF	TGCGCCAGCAGGGATGCGAATGAGCAGTTCTTC
-	TRBJ2-1	TRBV3-1	16	many	CASSHIGGRSYNEQFF	TGTGCCAGCAGCCACATTGGGGGGAGGTCCTACAATGAGCAGTTCTTC
TRBD2	TRBJ2-7	TRBV10-2	16	-	CASSESFGLAGVEQYF	TGCGCCAGCAGTGAGTCGTTTGGACTAGCGGGAGTCGAGCAGTACTTC
TRBD1	TRBJ2-1	TRBV7-9	16	-	CASSLPGTGIQGEQFF	TGTGCCAGCAGTCTTCCCGGGACAGGTATACAGGGAGAGCAGTTCTTC
-	TRBJ2-5	TRBV28	15	-	CASSIPLGAGETQYF	TGTGCCAGCAGTATCCCCTTGGGGGCTGGAGAGACCCAGTACTTC
TRBD2	TRBJ2-3	TRBV4-2	18	-	CASSPGLAGGPSTDTQYF	TGTGCCAGCAGCCCCGGACTAGCGGGAGGGCCTAGCACAGATACGCAGTATTTT
-	TRBJ2-7	TRBV10-3	12	-	CAIREVGDEQYF	TGTGCCATCAGAGAAGTGGGGGACGAGCAGTACTTC
TRBD2	TRBJ2-5	TRBV7-3	14	-	CASSLVAGGNEQYF	TGTGCCAGCAGCTTGGTGGCGGGAGGAAATGAGCAGTACTTC
TRBD2	TRBJ2-5	TRBV10-2	14	-	CASSDREGKETQYF	TGCGCCAGCAGTGATCGGGAGGGGAAAGAGACCCAGTACTTC
TRBD1	TRBJ2-5	TRBV7-7	15	few	CASSPWTGDEETQYF	TGTGCCAGCAGCCCCTGGACAGGGGATGAAGAGACCCAGTACTTC
-	TRBJ2-7	TRBV6-6	14	-	CASSVRGDSYEQYF	TGTGCCAGCAGTGTCCGAGGCGACTCCTACGAGCAGTACTTC
-	TRBJ1-6	TRBV27	13	many	CASSLYLDSPLHF	TGTGCCAGCAGTTTATACCTGGATTCACCCCTCCACTTT
TRBD1	TRBJ1-5	TRBV29-1	15	once	CSALSVGGGNQPQHF	TGCAGCGCACTGTCGGTAGGGGGCGGCAATCAGCCCCAGCATTTT
-	TRBJ1-5	TRBV2	14	-	CASSSRSSNQPQHF	TGTGCCAGCAGTAGTAGGTCTAGCAATCAGCCCCAGCATTTT
-	TRBJ2-3	TRBV20-1	16	-	CSARDSFGDSTDTQYF	TGCAGTGCTAGAGATTCCTTTGGAGACTCGACAGATACGCAGTATTTT